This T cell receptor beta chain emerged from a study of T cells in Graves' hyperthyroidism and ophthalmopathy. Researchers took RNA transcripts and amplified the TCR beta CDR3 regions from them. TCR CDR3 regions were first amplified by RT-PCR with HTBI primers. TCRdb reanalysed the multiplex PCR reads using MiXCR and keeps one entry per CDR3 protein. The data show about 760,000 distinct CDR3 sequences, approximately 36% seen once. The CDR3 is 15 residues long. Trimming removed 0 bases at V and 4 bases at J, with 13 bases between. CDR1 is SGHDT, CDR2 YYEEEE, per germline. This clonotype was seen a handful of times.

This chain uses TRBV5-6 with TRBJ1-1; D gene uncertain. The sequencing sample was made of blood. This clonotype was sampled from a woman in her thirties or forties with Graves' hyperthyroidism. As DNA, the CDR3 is TGTGCCAGCAGCTTGGATCGTGGATCGGGCACTGAAGCTTTCTTT. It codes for CASSLDRGSGTEAFF. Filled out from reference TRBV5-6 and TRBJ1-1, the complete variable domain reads DAGVTQSPTHLIKTRGQQVTLRCSPKSGHDTVSWYQQALGQGPQFIFQYYEEEERQRGNFPDRFSGHQFPNYSSELNVNALLLGDSALYLCASSLDRGSGTEAFFGQGTRLTVV.